The rows below give T cell receptor beta chains drawn from one sample of a study of tissue T cells after allogeneic stem cell transplantation. Data came from immunoSEQ multiplex PCR; TCRdb stores just in-frame clones and leaves some out. The table includes more than 20,000 clones, about 89% detected once. The sequenced sample was blood, obtained before transplantation. These receptors were obtained from a male donor aged 60 or over who later had graft-versus-host disease after an allogeneic stem cell transplant. CDR3s include the opening cysteine and the closing phenylalanine or tryptophan. Fields, in order: V gene, J gene, D gene, CDR3 protein, CDR3 DNA. The D gene is left open where the match is weak.

TRBV29-1	TRBJ1-5	TRBD1	CSVVDGTADQPQHF	TGCAGCGTGGTAGACGGGACAGCCGATCAGCCCCAGCATTTT
TRBV5-8	TRBJ1-1	TRBD1	CASSLADGQGNRNTEAFF	TGTGCCAGCAGCTTGGCCGATGGACAGGGGAATCGGAACACTGAAGCTTTCTTT
TRBV19	TRBJ1-1	NA	CASSISLNTEAFF	TGTGCCAGTAGTATCAGTTTGAACACTGAAGCTTTCTTT
TRBV28	TRBJ1-5	TRBD1	CASSLINRGLVNQPQHF	TGTGCCAGCAGTTTAATCAACAGGGGGCTTGTAAATCAGCCCCAGCATTTT
TRBV4-3	TRBJ1-2	NA	CASSQGDVSLLGGYTF	TGCGCCAGCAGCCAAGGAGATGTGAGCCTCCTGGGGGGCTACACCTTC
TRBV15	TRBJ2-7	NA	CATSREGSSYEQYF	TGTGCCACCAGCAGAGAAGGGAGCTCCTACGAGCAGTACTTC
TRBV4-1	TRBJ2-7	NA	CASSQDAGQGSYF	TGCGCCAGCAGCCAAGATGCCGGGCAGGGGTCGTACTTC
TRBV23-1	TRBJ2-2	TRBD2	CASSQSSLTSGPNTGELFF	TGCGCCAGCAGTCAATCGTCCCTGACTAGCGGGCCCAACACCGGGGAGCTGTTTTTT
TRBV7-9	TRBJ1-6	NA	CASSLAGLGSPLHF	TGTGCCAGCAGCTTAGCGGGATTGGGTTCACCCCTCCACTTT
TRBV19	TRBJ2-7	NA	CASSGRGGTYAQYF	TGTGCCAGTAGTGGTAGGGGCGGAACCTACGCGCAGTACTTC